One and the same sample provided the 3 T cell receptor beta chains below, sequenced in a study of molecular identifiers for immune sequencing clone quantification. TCRdb re-analysed the PCR reads in MiXCR, keeping a single row per CDR3 protein. This table holds some 650,000 distinct CDR3 sequences, around 20% found once. The sequencing sample was made of naive CD8+ T cells from blood, with Jurkat cell RNA spiked in. Subset meaning: FACS-sorted CD8+CD4-CCR7+CD45RA+ naive T cells. Every receptor here comes from a human donor in good health. Some libraries in this study had Jurkat cell RNA spiked in.

This clonotype has ten or more counts. The chain recombines TRBV27 with TRBJ2-5; either TRBD1 or TRBD2 may fit D (6 bases each). V was cut by 6 bases and J by 1 base, with 15 bases left in between. The CDR3 has 15 residues. CDR1 is MNHEY and CDR2 is SMNVEV in the germline V gene (reference sequence). The CDR3 region has the DNA TGTGCCAGCAGCCAGGGGTTGCGGGGCCAAGAGACCCAGTACTTC. Protein sequence: CASSQGLRGQETQYF.

This clonotype was observed a few times. The chain has TRBV7-9 and TRBJ2-7; 7 bases align to TRBD2. V shed 6 bases and J 6 bases; nucleotides not matched to a gene: 11. This CDR3 has 14 amino acids. Germline V gene data show CDR1 as SEHNR and CDR2 as FQNEAQ (reference sequence). The CDR3 nucleotides read TGTGCCAGCAGGCCTACTACCGGGGGGTCCGAGCAGTACTTC. Amino acid sequence: CASRPTTGGSEQYF.

J is TRBJ2-2 and V is TRBV12-5, with D possibly matching TRBD1 (6 bases). Germline CDR1 and CDR2: LGHNT and FRNRAP. Trimming removed 3 bases from V and 7 bases from J, with 15 bases in between. The CDR3 is 15 residues long. In DNA, the CDR3 is TGTGCTAGTGGTTTCCCGCCAGGGGACGGCGGGGAGCTGTTTTTT. This translates into CASGFPPGDGGELFF.